The clone carrying this TCR beta chain appeared many times. The record originates from a study of T-cell reconstitution after alpha-beta-depleted transplantation in children. Unique molecular identifiers were incorporated during preparation of the TCRbeta library. In TCRdb, the PCR reads were re-called with MiXCR into one record per CDR3 protein. The data hold over 550,000 distinct CDR3 sequences, with more than 9% observed a single time. The V and J ends lost 4 bases and 1 base respectively, with 12 bases between them. This CDR3 spans 15 amino acids. Per germline, CDR1 SGHKS and CDR2 YYEKEE (reference sequence).

This TCR derives from a human donor who donated a stem cell graft to a child with acute myeloid leukemia. The starting material was PBMCs from the stem cell graft donor, obtained from the stem cell graft. The J gene is TRBJ2-1, the V gene TRBV5-5; TRBD2 might be the D (6 bases). In DNA, the CDR3 is TGTGCCAGCAGCGGGCTCGGGAGTTCCTACAATGAGCAGTTCTTC. Its protein product is CASSGLGSSYNEQFF.